This T cell receptor (beta chain) was captured by sequencing in a study of blood T cell repertoires in COVID-19. Study details: Collection of acute and convalescent COVID-19 samples took place in the United States, Italy and Spain. The analysed material was cDNA or gDNA that came from T cells, B-cell-depleted T cells, or PBMCs.

There are 16 residues in the CDR3. V lost 6 bases and J 3 bases, leaving 20 bases between the germline ends. Germline V gene data show CDR1 as MNHEY and CDR2 as SMNVEV (reference sequence). Per the study methods: Estimation of nucleated cell counts was performed using reference gene primer amplification. The method was immunoSEQ multiplex PCR; TCRdb's version includes in-frame clones alone and lacks a portion of them. The V and J calls and the clone size are those of that table, but D and trimming were determined from the DNA. The sample lists 200,000 to 250,000 clones, just over 85% occurring once. The sequenced sample consisted of peripheral blood. The V and J genes are TRBV27 and TRBJ1-2; D may be TRBD1 (5 bases). The TCR sequence derives from a man aged 18 to 30 with active or convalescent COVID-19. DNA of the CDR3: TGTGCCAGCAGCTCTACCCCCCCGGGACTCTACTATGGCTACACCTTC. Protein product: CASSSTPPGLYYGYTF.